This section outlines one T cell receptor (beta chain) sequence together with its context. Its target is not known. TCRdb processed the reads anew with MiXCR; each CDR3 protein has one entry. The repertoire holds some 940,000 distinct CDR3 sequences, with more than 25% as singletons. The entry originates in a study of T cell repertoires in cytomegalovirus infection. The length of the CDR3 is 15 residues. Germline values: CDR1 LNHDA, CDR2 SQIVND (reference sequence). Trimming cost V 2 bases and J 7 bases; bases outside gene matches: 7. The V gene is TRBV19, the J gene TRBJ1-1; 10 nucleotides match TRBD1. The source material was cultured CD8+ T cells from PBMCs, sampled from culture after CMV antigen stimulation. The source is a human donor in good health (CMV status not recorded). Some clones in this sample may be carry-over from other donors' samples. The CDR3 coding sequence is TGTGCCAGTAGTATATGGGGGACAGGGGTCCTTGAAGCTTTCTTT. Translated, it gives CASSIWGTGVLEAFF.